Below, one T cell receptor beta chain is given with its context. The antigen is undetermined. The CDR3 runs 17 residues. V was cut by 1 base and J by 2 bases, with 17 bases left in between. The germline V gene encodes CDR1 SGHNT and CDR2 YENEEA. The sample belongs to a study of cytomegalovirus exposure and HLA in healthy donors. Study-wide context: T cells numbering around 190 million yielded 90 million to 140 million unique TCR beta sequences in an earlier analysis. Study findings and constraints: When presence/absence was analysed, sequencing depth was taken to be roughly uniform across donors. An analysis done earlier found most TCR beta V segments productive about 90% or about 30% of the time.

Primers included in the PCR were 60 Vbeta and 13 Jbeta primers. Libraries were prepared by immunoSEQ multiplex PCR; TCRdb keeps only in-frame clonotypes and omits some of them. This sample has around 67,000 clones, with 55% to 80% found just once. Sequencing was done on a sample of PBMCs. This TCR was recovered from a woman aged 50 to 65 in good health and CMV-seronegative. The chain has TRBV11-3 and TRBJ1-2; D not certain. CDR3: CASSLGPSDDLNYGYTF. CDR3 bases: TGTGCCAGCAGCTTAGGTCCTTCCGACGACTTGAACTATGGCTACACCTTC.